This T cell receptor (beta chain) was sequenced for a study of T cell responses to AZD1222 COVID-19 vaccine. Regarding the study as a whole: The peak T cell response came first, and repertoires were sampled only after it.

This clone has more than one count but fewer than ten. The antigen remains unidentified. The assay was immunoSEQ multiplex PCR, and TCRdb's table has in-frame clones only and misses some. This sample has some 130,000 clones; 85% to 90% occur once, and the top ten carry 1.9%. The CDR3 loop spans 15 amino acids. J was trimmed by 5 bases and V by 3 bases; bases with no gene match: 6. CDR1 and CDR2 from the germline V gene are LNHDA and SQIVND (reference sequence). This TCR was recovered from an adult in good health. The chain combines TRBV19 with TRBJ2-2, with TRBD1 matching over 7 bases. This sample comprised peripheral blood, obtained on day 0 of AZD1222 vaccination. The CDR3 here is CASSIRTGKTGELFF. CDR3 sequence (DNA): TGTGCCAGTAGTATCCGGACAGGAAAGACCGGGGAGCTGTTTTTT.